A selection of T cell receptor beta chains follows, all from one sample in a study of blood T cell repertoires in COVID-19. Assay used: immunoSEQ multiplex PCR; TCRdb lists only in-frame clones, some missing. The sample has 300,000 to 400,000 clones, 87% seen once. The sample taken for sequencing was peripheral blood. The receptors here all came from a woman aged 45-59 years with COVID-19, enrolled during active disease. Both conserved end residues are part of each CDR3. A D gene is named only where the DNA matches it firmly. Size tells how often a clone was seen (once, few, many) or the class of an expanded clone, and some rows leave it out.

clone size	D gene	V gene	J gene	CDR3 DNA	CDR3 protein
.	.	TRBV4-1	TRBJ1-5	TGCGCCAGCAGCCGAAGACAGGAGAATCAGCCCCAGCATTTT	CASSRRQENQPQHF
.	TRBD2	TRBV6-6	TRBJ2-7	TGTGCCAGCAGTCCAACACTACTAGCGGGAGACCCCTCCTACGAGCAGTACTTC	CASSPTLLAGDPSYEQYF
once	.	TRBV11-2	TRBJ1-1	TGTGCCAGCAGCTTAGTTCCACCCTCGACAGCGTTTTTCGCAGCTTTCTTT	CASSLVPPSTAFFAAFF
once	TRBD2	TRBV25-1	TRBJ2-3	TGTGCCAGCAGAAGAGCGAGCGGGAGGGATACGCAGTATTTT	CASRRASGRDTQYF
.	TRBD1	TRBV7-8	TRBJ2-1	TGTGCCAGCAGCTCGACAGGGTGGAATGAGCAGTTCTTC	CASSSTGWNEQFF
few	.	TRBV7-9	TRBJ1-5	TGTGCCAGCAGCTTAGGAACAGACGCCTACGGAAATCAGCCCCAGCATTTT	CASSLGTDAYGNQPQHF
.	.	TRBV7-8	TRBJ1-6	TGTGCCAGCAGCTCCCTCTCAGGGGAGGGTTCACCCCTCCACTTT	CASSSLSGEGSPLHF
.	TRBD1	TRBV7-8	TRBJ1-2	TGTGCCAGCAGCCCGCGACAGGGTTCGGGCTACACCTTC	CASSPRQGSGYTF
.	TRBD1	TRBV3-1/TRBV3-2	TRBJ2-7	TGTGCCAGCAGCCAAGGACAGGGCGGCGAGCAGTACTTC	CASSQGQGGEQYF
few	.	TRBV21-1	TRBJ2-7	TGTGCCAGCAGCGGTCAAGGGGTAGACGAGCAGTACTTC	CASSGQGVDEQYF
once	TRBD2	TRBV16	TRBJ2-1	TGTGCCAGCAGCCCGCCGACTGGACTAGCGGGAGGGAATGAGCAGTTCTTC	CASSPPTGLAGGNEQFF
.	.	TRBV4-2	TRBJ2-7	TGTGCCAGCAGCCAAGATAACTGGGGCGCGGAGCAGTACTTC	CASSQDNWGAEQYF
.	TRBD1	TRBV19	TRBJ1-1	TGTGCCAGTAGTCTCCGGGACAGGGGGCTTAAGCGAGCTTTCTTT	CASSLRDRGLKRAFF
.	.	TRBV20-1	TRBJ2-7	TGCAGTGCTAGAGGGGATGGCGGGACCTACTTC	CSARGDGGTYF
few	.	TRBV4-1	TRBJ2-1	TGCGCCAGCAGCCAAGAGGGGGGTCCCAATGAGCAGTTCTTC	CASSQEGGPNEQFF
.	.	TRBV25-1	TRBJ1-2	TGTGCCAGCAGTGAATTGTCACGGTACACCTTC	CASSELSRYTF
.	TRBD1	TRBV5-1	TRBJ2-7	TGCGCCAGCAGCCTGACCACAGGGGGCCGCTACGAGCAGTACTTC	CASSLTTGGRYEQYF
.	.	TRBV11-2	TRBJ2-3	TGTGCCAGCAGACCACTGGCGGGGCGTAGCACAGATACGCAGTATTTT	CASRPLAGRSTDTQYF
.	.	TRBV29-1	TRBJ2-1	TGCAGCGTTGAAGGGGGGGGCCCTAGCTCCTACAATGAGCAGTTCTTC	CSVEGGGPSSYNEQFF
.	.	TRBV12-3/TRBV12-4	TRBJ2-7	TGTGCCAGCAGTTTTTACTACGAGCAGTACTTC	CASSFYYEQYF
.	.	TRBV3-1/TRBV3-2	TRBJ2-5	TGTGCCAGCAGCCAAGGGAGGGACCCAGAGACCCAGTACTTC	CASSQGRDPETQYF
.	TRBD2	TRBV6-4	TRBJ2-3	TGTGCCAGCTCGGACACCGGGACTAGCGGACCTACAGATACGCAGTATTTT	CASSDTGTSGPTDTQYF
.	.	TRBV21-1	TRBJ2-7	TGTGCCAGCAGCCCTCCGACAGGGCCCTTACTCTACGAGCAGTACTTC	CASSPPTGPLLYEQYF
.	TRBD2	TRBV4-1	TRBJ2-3	TGCGCCAGCACTTTAACTTCGGGGGGACGGGTAGATACGCAGTATTTT	CASTLTSGGRVDTQYF
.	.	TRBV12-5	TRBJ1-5	TGTGCTAGTGGTTTGCTTGACAGAAATCAGCCCCAGCATTTT	CASGLLDRNQPQHF
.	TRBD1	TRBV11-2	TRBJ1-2	TGTGCCAGCAGCTGGAACCGGGACAGGGCGGGTGGCTACACCTTC	CASSWNRDRAGGYTF
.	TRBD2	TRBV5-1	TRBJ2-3	TGCGCCAGCGCCCTTCTAGCGGGAGGGCAAGATACGCAGTATTTT	CASALLAGGQDTQYF
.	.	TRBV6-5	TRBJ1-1	TGTGCCAGCAGTTCTTACCCAGTTAACACTGAAGCTTTCTTT	CASSSYPVNTEAFF
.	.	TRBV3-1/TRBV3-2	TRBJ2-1	TGTGCCAGCAGCCAAACGGGAGCATCGGTAAATGAGCAGTTCTTC	CASSQTGASVNEQFF
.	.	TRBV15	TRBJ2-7	TGTGCCACCAGCAGAGGGAAGACTAGCTCCTACGAGCAGTACTTC	CATSRGKTSSYEQYF
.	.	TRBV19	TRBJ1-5	TGTGCCAGTAGGAGGGGGACCGGTAGCAATCAGCCCCAGCATTTT	CASRRGTGSNQPQHF
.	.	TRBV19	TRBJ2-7	TGTGCCAGTAGTATAACCCCAGGGTCCTACGAGCAGTACTTC	CASSITPGSYEQYF
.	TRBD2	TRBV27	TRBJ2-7	TGTGCCAGCGCCCGACTAGCGGGAGAGGTCGAGCAGTACTTC	CASARLAGEVEQYF
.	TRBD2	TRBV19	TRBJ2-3	TGTGCCAGTAGTGGGGGGACTAGCGGCAGCACAGATACGCAGTATTTT	CASSGGTSGSTDTQYF
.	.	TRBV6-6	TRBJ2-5	TGTGCCAGCAGTTCGCAGGGGAACCAAGAGACCCAGTACTTC	CASSSQGNQETQYF
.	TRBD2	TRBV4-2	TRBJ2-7	TGTGCCAGCAGCCCGTCACTAGCGGGAGAGGGGGAGCAGTACTTC	CASSPSLAGEGEQYF
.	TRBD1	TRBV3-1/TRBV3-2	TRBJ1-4	TGTGCCAGCAGCCAATACGACAGGGGAGTACCTAATGAAAAACTGTTTTTT	CASSQYDRGVPNEKLFF
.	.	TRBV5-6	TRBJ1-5	TGTGCCAGCACCGTAGTGGGGGGAGGTCAGCCCCAGCATTTT	CASTVVGGGQPQHF
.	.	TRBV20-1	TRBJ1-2	TGCAGTGCTCCCGAGGGCGCGGGCTACACCTTC	CSAPEGAGYTF
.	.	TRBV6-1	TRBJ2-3	TGTGCCAGCAGTGAGTGGCAGGAGGCAGATACGCAGTATTTT	CASSEWQEADTQYF
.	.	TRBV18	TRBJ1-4	TGTGCCAGCTCACCAGGGGGCGCGGATGAAAAACTGTTTTTT	CASSPGGADEKLFF
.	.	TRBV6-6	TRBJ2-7	TGTGCCAGCACCAGAGGCGGGATTACGTCCTACGAGCAGTACTTC	CASTRGGITSYEQYF
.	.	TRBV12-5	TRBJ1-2	TGTGCTAGTGGTACAATGTGGGGGGACTATGGCTACACCTTC	CASGTMWGDYGYTF
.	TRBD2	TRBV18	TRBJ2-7	TGTGCCAGCTCAAGGTCGGCGGGAGGAGGCCCCTACGAGCAGTACTTC	CASSRSAGGGPYEQYF
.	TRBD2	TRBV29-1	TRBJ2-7	TGCAGCGTCGAACACTTACTAGCGGGAGCGTACGAGCAGTACTTC	CSVEHLLAGAYEQYF
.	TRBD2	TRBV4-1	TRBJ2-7	TGCGCCAGCAGCCAAGATGACCGGGCTAGCGGGAGCGAGCAGTACTTC	CASSQDDRASGSEQYF
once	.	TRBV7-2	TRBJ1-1	TGTGCCAGCAGCTTAGCGTTTCATTCTGAAGCTTTCTTT	CASSLAFHSEAFF